The entry below gives a single T cell receptor (beta chain) sequence along with its context. This sample stems from a study of blood T cell repertoires in COVID-19. Study-level information: Researchers got acute and convalescent COVID-19 samples from the United States, Italy and Spain.

V gave up 6 bases and J gave up 6 bases, with 23 bases separating them. Looked up from germline, CDR1 is WSHSY and CDR2 is SAAADI. This CDR3 region has 17 residues. The study assigned cohorts using participant-reported clinical history. Original analysis: Nucleated cell counts were estimated from reference gene primer amplification. Here immunoSEQ multiplex PCR was the method, and the copy in TCRdb shows in-frame clones only, minus some. V, J and clone size were drawn from that table, and D and trimming were deduced from the DNA. Here the sample spans around 250,000 clones, approximately 85% being singletons.

V usage is TRBV10-2 and J usage is TRBJ1-4, with D hard to call. Sequenced: PBMCs or T cells enriched from blood (not recorded which). This TCR derives from a woman aged 50 to 60 who had recovered from COVID-19. DNA for the CDR3: TGCGCCAGCAGCCCGGCTGACGCGGCTGTTTGGTATGAAAAACTGTTTTTT. Its protein product is CASSPADAAVWYEKLFF.